These 28 T cell receptor beta chains share one sample of origin, sequenced in a study of Graves' ophthalmopathy and Graves' hyperthyroidism. RNA transcripts served as template for amplifying TCR beta CDR3 sequences. HTBI-primed RT-PCR formed the first round, and a multiplex PCR formed the second. TCRdb called the multiplex PCR reads again in MiXCR, with one record for every CDR3 protein. This sample yields roughly 1.1 million distinct CDR3 sequences, of which about 38% are seen a single time; around 10% belongs to the top ten. The specimen was peripheral blood or thyroid tissue (not recorded which). All receptors come from an adult man with Graves' hyperthyroidism.

This chain joins TRBV20-1 and TRBJ2-7, with 8 bases identical to TRBD1. The CDR3 is 13 amino acids. V gave up 2 bases and J gave up 3 bases; unmatched junction bases: 3. Germline V gives CDR1 DFQATT, CDR2 SNEGSKA (reference sequence). CDR3 sequence reads: CSARKTGVYEQYF. CDR3 DNA sequence: TGCAGTGCTAGAAAGACAGGGGTCTACGAGCAGTACTTC.

The chain combines TRBV5-1 with TRBJ1-4; D is ambiguous. CDR3 size: 16 residues. The germline V gene encodes CDR1 SGHRS and CDR2 YFSETQ. The V end lost 0 bases, the J end lost 1 base, and 10 bases lay between the germline ends. The CDR3 is CASSLGAGITNEKLFF. The CDR3 region has the DNA TGCGCCAGCAGCTTGGGAGCGGGGATAACTAATGAAAAACTGTTTTTT.

This clonotype was detected many times. This sequence joins TRBV9 and TRBJ1-6; perhaps TRBD1 as D (6 bases). V lost 0 bases to trimming and J lost 6 bases, with 13 bases between them. CDR3 length equals 16 residues. CDR1 and CDR2 from the germline V gene are SGDLS and YYNGEE. The CDR3 here is CASSVGGGRGNSPLHF. CDR3 nucleotides: TGTGCCAGCAGCGTAGGAGGCGGCAGGGGTAATTCACCCCTCCACTTT.

This clonotype was seen ten or more times. This chain uses TRBV5-1 with TRBJ1-1; D may be TRBD1 (6 bases). Trimming cost V 2 bases and J 4 bases, with 15 bases left between them. The CDR3 covers 15 residues. Germline values: CDR1 SGHRS, CDR2 YFSETQ. CDR3 protein: CASSLLARGITEAFF. Here the CDR3 DNA reads TGCGCCAGCAGCTTATTGGCGAGGGGGATCACTGAAGCTTTCTTT.

This clonotype was recorded many times. The rearrangement links TRBV9 to TRBJ2-7, with D possibly matching TRBD2 (6 bases). The V gene's germline CDR1 is SGDLS and CDR2 YYNGEE. V was shortened by 0 bases and J by 4 bases, with 23 bases between the two germline ends. The CDR3 totals 18 residues. The CDR3 here is CASSVGVGGIDRRYEQYF. CDR3 in DNA: TGTGCCAGCAGCGTAGGAGTGGGCGGGATCGACCGACGGTACGAGCAGTACTTC.

The gene calls are TRBV6-2 or TRBV6-3 and TRBJ1-2; 7 positions agree with TRBD1. V gave up 7 bases and J gave up 2 bases; unmatched junction bases: 7. CDR1 and CDR2 (germline): MNHEY, SVGEGT. This CDR3 is built from 14 residues. The CDR3 here is CASITGDGNYGYTF. The CDR3 nucleotides are TGTGCCAGCATAACAGGGGACGGAAACTATGGCTACACCTTC.

The rearrangement uses TRBV5-1 and TRBJ2-5; D ambiguous. This CDR3 spans 11 amino acids. Looked up from germline, CDR1 is SGHRS and CDR2 is YFSETQ. V dropped 4 bases and J dropped 7 bases, with 8 bases sitting between them. The CDR3 DNA follows: TGCGCCAGCAGCGCGGATGGGACCCAGTACTTC. It translates to CASSADGTQYF.

This clonotype was recorded a few times. V gene TRBV4-2 combines with J gene TRBJ2-7, with TRBD2 matching 12 bases. Germline CDR1 reads LGHNA; CDR2 reads YNFKEQ. Unmatched junction bases numbered 6, after V lost 3 bases and J lost 3 bases. This CDR3 is built from 16 residues. Here the CDR3 reads CASSQLRTSGIYEQYF. Written as DNA, the CDR3 is TGTGCCAGCAGCCAGCTGCGGACTAGCGGGATCTACGAGCAGTACTTC.

This clonotype turned up a few times. The DNA for the CDR3 is TGTGCCAGCAGTTTTGCGGGAGCTGTCGGGGAGCTGTTTTTT. This gives the protein CASSFAGAVGELFF. The chain links TRBV12-3 or TRBV12-4 to TRBJ2-2, with TRBD2 identical over 7 bases. This CDR3 comprises 14 residues. V shed 3 bases and J 7 bases; nucleotides not matched to a gene: 5.

The table lists this clonotype with a few counts. The genes are TRBV12-3 or TRBV12-4 and TRBJ1-3; no clear D gene. CDR3 length: 15 amino acids. V gave up 6 bases and J gave up 0 bases, with 12 bases separating them. CDR3 amino acids: CASSSVGSSGNTIYF. CDR3 DNA sequence: TGTGCCAGCAGCTCGGTCGGAAGCTCTGGAAACACCATATATTTT.

The gene calls are TRBV10-3 and TRBJ1-5, with a possible D match to TRBD1 (6 bases). This CDR3 is 15 amino acids long. Germline V lookup: CDR1 ENHRY, CDR2 SYGVKD. The V end lost 10 bases, the J end lost 11 bases, and 27 bases lay between the germline ends. The CDR3 region has the DNA TGTGCCAGCACCGCGGGTGGGGGGCGAGAAGAGACCCAGCATTTT. Translating gives CASTAGGGREETQHF.

Many counts were recorded for this clonotype. The V and J genes are TRBV7-2 and TRBJ1-5; 10 bases agree with TRBD1. J lost 6 bases, V lost 5 bases, and 7 bases had no gene match. Germline assignment: CDR1 SGHTA and CDR2 FQGNSA. The CDR3 spans 15 residues. In nucleotides, the CDR3 is TGTGCCAGCAGCGTTAGGACAGGGGGGATTCAGCCCCAGCATTTT. Its protein is CASSVRTGGIQPQHF.

Notes on this clonotype: One end of the junction does not line up with germline, which may come from a read error. V gene TRBV7-2 combines with J gene TRBJ2-3, with TRBD1 matching over 7 bases. Germline loops: CDR1 SGHTA, CDR2 FQGNSA. The CDR3 extends over 14 amino acids. The CDR3 here is CASSQDRAPDTQYF. DNA of the CDR3: TGCGCCAGCAGCCAAGACAGGGCCCCAGATACGCAGTATTTT.

V and J are TRBV29-1 and TRBJ1-6; D possibly corresponds to TRBD1 (6 bases). The length of the CDR3 is 14 residues. The germline V and J ends were trimmed by 5 bases and 0 bases, with 8 bases remaining between them. Germline CDR1 is SQVTM and CDR2 is ANQGSEA. The CDR3 region has the DNA TGCAGCGTTACGGACAGCTCCTATAATTCACCCCTCCACTTT. It yields the protein CSVTDSSYNSPLHF. The complete variable domain, with remaining parts taken from reference TRBV29-1 and TRBJ1-6, reads SAVISQKPSRDICQRGTSLTIQCQVDSQVTMMFWYRQQPGQSLTLIATANQGSEATYESGFVIDKFPISRPNLTFSTLTVSNMSPEDSSIYLCSVTDSSYNSPLHFGNGTRLTVT.

The chain employs TRBV25-1 and TRBJ1-3, with D perhaps TRBD1 (6 bases). Germline loops: CDR1 MGHDK, CDR2 SYGVNS. Deletions cut 4 bases from V and 2 bases from J, with 12 bases between. The CDR3 runs to 15 residues. The CDR3 bases are TGTGCCAGCAGTGCTAGGGGGGTGGCTGGAAACACCATATATTTT. Its protein product is CASSARGVAGNTIYF.

This clonotype has more than one count but fewer than ten. The genes are TRBV10-1 and TRBJ2-6, with D uncertain. The V end was cut by 6 bases, the J end by 2 bases, with 5 bases between. CDR1 WNHNN and CDR2 SYGVQD come from the germline V gene (reference sequence). The length of the CDR3 is 13 residues. The CDR3 nucleotides read TGCGCCAGCAGGGCTACTGGGGCCAACGTCCTGACTTTC. Translating it yields CASRATGANVLTF.

This clonotype was detected only a few times. This chain uses TRBV7-6 with TRBJ1-2, with 10 bases that match TRBD1. The CDR3 is 15 amino acids. In germline, CDR1 is SGHVS, CDR2 FNYEAQ. Trimming at V came to 6 bases and at J to 7 bases, leaving 11 bases not matched to a gene. The CDR3 DNA sequence: TGTGCCAGCAGTTCCCTTGCCGGGACAGGGGCTGGCTACACCTTC. Residues: CASSSLAGTGAGYTF.

This clonotype was observed at least ten times. This CDR3 reads CASSSTVATEQYF. The DNA for the CDR3 is TGTGCCAGCAGTTCCACGGTAGCGACCGAGCAGTACTTC. This chain joins TRBV12-3 or TRBV12-4 and TRBJ2-7, with D possibly being TRBD2 (5 bases). V lost 4 bases to trimming and J lost 6 bases, with 13 bases between them. This CDR3 contains 13 residues.

The rearrangement links TRBV6-1 to TRBJ2-2; tentative D call: TRBD2 (6 bases). V lost 6 bases to trimming and J lost 1 base, with 21 bases between them. CDR3 length: 18 residues. Germline CDR1 and CDR2: MNHNS and SASEGT. This CDR3 is CASRSLGGDFMNTGELFF. Here the CDR3 DNA reads TGTGCCAGCAGGTCATTGGGCGGGGATTTCATGAACACCGGGGAGCTGTTTTTT.

This clonotype came up a few times. The chain recombines TRBV29-1 with TRBJ2-5; 7 positions match TRBD1. The J segment lost 1 base and the V segment lost 7 bases, leaving 9 bases of the junction unmatched. This CDR3 comprises 14 residues. CDR1 and CDR2 from the germline V gene are SQVTM and ANQGSEA. The CDR3 coding sequence is TGCAGCGACATGGCGACAGGGTTCCAAGAGACCCAGTACTTC. This gives the protein CSDMATGFQETQYF.

This clonotype was observed many times. This sequence joins TRBV7-2 and TRBJ2-7; D could derive from TRBD1 or TRBD2 (6 bases each). Between the trimmed V and J ends, which lost 5 bases and 2 bases, there was a span of 13 bases. CDR3 length: 14 residues. Germline values: CDR1 SGHTA, CDR2 FQGNSA. CDR3 amino acids: CASSRGGRAYEQYF. The CDR3, as DNA: TGTGCCAGCAGCCGAGGGGGGAGAGCCTACGAGCAGTACTTC.

In its sample, this clonotype was seen many times. This chain uses TRBV20-1 with TRBJ1-5; D unclear. This CDR3 is 14 amino acids long. V lost 3 bases to trimming and J lost 0 bases, with 9 bases between them. Germline assignment: CDR1 DFQATT and CDR2 SNEGSKA (reference sequence). The CDR3 nucleotides read TGCAGTGCTAGCCCCGTTAATAGCAATCAGCCCCAGCATTTT. Protein sequence: CSASPVNSNQPQHF.

J is TRBJ2-7 and V is TRBV10-3; D gene uncertain. The germline V and J ends were trimmed by 7 bases and 2 bases, with 9 bases remaining between them. The CDR3 consists of 12 residues. Germline-derived CDR1 and CDR2 are ENHRY and SYGVKD. CDR3 in DNA: TGTGCCATCAAGGGATCCCCCTACGAGCAGTACTTC. Residues: CAIKGSPYEQYF.

This clonotype has at least ten counts. The chain carries TRBV4-1 and TRBJ2-7; D ambiguous. CDR1 is MGHRA, CDR2 YSYEKL, per germline. The V end was cut by 4 bases, the J end by 2 bases, with 12 bases between. This CDR3 is built from 14 residues. In DNA form, the CDR3 reads TGCGCCAGCAGCCGTGAGACCGGCACCTACGAGCAGTACTTC. Residues: CASSRETGTYEQYF.

The table lists this clonotype with a few counts. The rearrangement joins TRBV3-1 to TRBJ1-1; D is perhaps TRBD1 (5 bases). In germline, CDR1 is LGHDT, CDR2 YNNKEL (reference sequence). With 1 base removed from V and 2 bases from J, the gap between germline ends came to 14 bases. This CDR3 has 16 residues. CDR3 region: CASSQAADILNTEAFF. In DNA form, the CDR3 reads TGTGCCAGCAGCCAAGCCGCGGACATACTAAACACTGAAGCTTTCTTT.

In its sample, this clonotype was seen many times. The gene calls are TRBV10-3 and TRBJ2-7; TRBD1 or TRBD2 may be the D gene (5 bases each). CDR1 and CDR2 (germline): ENHRY, SYGVKD. The CDR3 runs to 15 residues. Trimming left V 0 bases short and J 3 bases short, with 12 bases between. The CDR3 loop reads CAISESGRQYYEQYF. The CDR3 DNA follows: TGTGCCATCAGTGAGTCGGGACGGCAGTACTACGAGCAGTACTTC.

This clonotype was observed at least ten times. The rearrangement links TRBV12-3 or TRBV12-4 to TRBJ1-5; D ambiguous. This CDR3 is built from 15 residues. The ends were cut back, 5 bases at V and 3 bases at J, with 14 bases in the middle. This CDR3 is CASSPADITNQPQHF. The CDR3 region has the DNA TGTGCCAGCAGTCCCGCTGACATAACCAATCAGCCCCAGCATTTT.

This chain links TRBV12-5 with TRBJ1-5; possible D gene TRBD1, 5 bases. The CDR3 loop spans 16 amino acids. V was shortened by 7 bases and J by 3 bases, with 19 bases between the two germline ends. Germline V lookup: CDR1 LGHNT, CDR2 FRNRAP. CDR3: CASETRDGEDNQPQHF. CDR3 DNA: TGTGCTAGTGAAACCCGGGACGGGGAAGACAATCAGCCCCAGCATTTT.